This entry lists 19 T cell receptor beta chains sequenced from one sample in a study of Ad26.COV2.S vaccination and SARS-CoV-2 variants. Using immunoSEQ multiplex PCR, the repertoire was profiled, and TCRdb retains in-frame clones only, with some absent. The sample has some 190,000 clones, roughly 85% seen once. The sample here was peripheral blood, taken after recovery from COVID-19. The receptor set was obtained from a human donor who had recovered from COVID-19.

The chain is built from TRBV5-1 and TRBJ1-1; the match to TRBD1 covers 8 bases. This CDR3 is built from 15 residues. Germline V gives CDR1 SGHRS, CDR2 YFSETQ. V lost 2 bases and J lost 4; bases outside the gene matches: 7. CDR3 residues: CASSFSQGAGTEAFF. CDR3 sequence (DNA): TGCGCCAGCAGCTTCTCCCAGGGGGCGGGCACTGAAGCTTTCTTT. The full variable domain, its missing parts supplied by reference TRBV5-1 and TRBJ1-1, is KAGVTQTPRYLIKTRGQQVTLSCSPISGHRSVSWYQQTPGQGLQFLFEYFSETQRNKGNFPGRFSGRQFSNSRSEMNVSTLELGDSALYLCASSFSQGAGTEAFFGQGTRLTVV.

Remarks on this clone: At one of its ends the junction is not consistent with the germline gene, which may arise from a read error. The chain combines TRBV3-1 (or the pseudogene TRBV3-2) with TRBJ2-1; 11 nucleotides line up with TRBD2. The CDR3 is 14 amino acids. Germline V lookup: CDR1 LGHDT, CDR2 YNNKEL (reference sequence). The CDR3 is CASSQDISGRAAVF. CDR3 DNA: TGTGCCAGCAGCCAAGATATTAGCGGGAGGGCCGCCGTCTTC.

The chain uses TRBV5-4 and TRBJ2-3; 8 nucleotides align to TRBD1. The CDR3 is 15 amino acids. Germline V gives CDR1 SGHNT, CDR2 YYREEE (reference sequence). Losses at the gene ends were 5 bases for V and 5 bases for J; bases not matched to a gene: 10. The CDR3 region has the DNA TGTGCCAGCAGTTCCGGACAGGGCGATGGAGATACGCAGTATTTT. It encodes CASSSGQGDGDTQYF.

This rearrangement joins TRBV19 to TRBJ1-3, with D maybe TRBD1 (5 bases). The CDR3 covers 15 residues. V lost 5 bases and J lost 0, with 11 bases in between. Germline V lookup: CDR1 LNHDA, CDR2 SQIVND (reference sequence). CDR3: CASSWGTRSGNTIYF. The CDR3 DNA sequence: TGTGCCAGTAGTTGGGGGACCCGCTCTGGAAACACCATATATTTT. Full variable domain (outside the CDR3, taken from reference TRBV19 and TRBJ1-3): DGGITQSPKYLFRKEGQNVTLSCEQNLNHDAMYWYRQDPGQGLRLIYYSQIVNDFQKGDIAEGYSVSREKKESFPLTVTSAQKNPTAFYLCASSWGTRSGNTIYFGEGSWLTVV.

For this clone: Other DNA sequences of this sample code for an identical CDR3. V gene TRBV7-6 combines with J gene TRBJ1-1; no firm D call. Trimming shortened V by 5 bases and J by 1 base, and 11 bases separated the two germline ends. From germline, CDR1 is SGHVS and CDR2 FNYEAQ. This CDR3 has 14 residues. CDR3 sequence (DNA): TGTGCCAGCAGCCTTACGGGATCGAACACTGAAGCTTTCTTT. This sequence encodes CASSLTGSNTEAFF.

This chain joins TRBV3-1 (or the pseudogene TRBV3-2) and TRBJ1-1, with D tentatively TRBD1 (6 bases). Germline CDR1 is LGHDT and CDR2 is YNNKEL (reference sequence). V lost 0 bases, J lost 5 bases, and 13 bases lay in between. CDR3 length equals 15 residues. CDR3 in DNA: TGTGCCAGCAGCCAAGATCAAGGGGGAGGAACTGAAGCTTTCTTT. Translated, it gives CASSQDQGGGTEAFF.

The CDR3 nucleotides read TGTGCCAGCAGCGGGACATCACTACCAACGGGGACCCAGTACTTC. It yields the protein CASSGTSLPTGTQYF. V usage is TRBV2 and J usage is TRBJ2-5, with D possibly matching TRBD1 (6 bases). In germline, CDR1 is SNHLY, CDR2 FYNNEI. Trimming stripped 6 bases from V and 7 bases from J, with 21 bases between. The CDR3 consists of 15 residues.

J is TRBJ1-5 and V is TRBV25-1; a weak D match, TRBD1 (6 bases). The V and J ends lost 8 bases and 3 bases respectively, with 11 bases between them. Germline V gives CDR1 MGHDK, CDR2 SYGVNS. The CDR3 consists of 13 residues. In DNA, the CDR3 is TGTGCCAGCTCTACAGGGCTCAATCAGCCCCAGCATTTT. It is translated as CASSTGLNQPQHF.

The V and J genes are TRBV5-4 and TRBJ2-7, with D perhaps TRBD2 (6 bases). Germline CDR1 SGHNT, CDR2 YYREEE (reference sequence). This CDR3 is built from 15 residues. Trimming shortened V by 1 base and J by 2 bases, and 13 bases separated the two germline ends. This chain's CDR3 is CASSLSEGGPYEQYF. The CDR3, as DNA: TGTGCCAGCAGCTTGTCCGAGGGAGGACCCTACGAGCAGTACTTC.

This clone was observed once. The rearrangement uses TRBV27 and TRBJ1-5, with D hard to call. Germline values: CDR1 MNHEY, CDR2 SMNVEV (reference sequence). The length of the CDR3 is 15 residues. Trimming removed 3 bases from V and 2 bases from J, with 11 bases in between. CDR3 sequence: CASSFPGRGNQPQHF. The CDR3 DNA sequence: TGTGCCAGCAGTTTTCCCGGACGGGGCAATCAGCCCCAGCATTTT.

This rearrangement joins TRBV5-1 to TRBJ2-5; D gene ambiguous. CDR1 is SGHRS and CDR2 is YFSETQ in the germline V gene. Trimming shortened V by 4 bases and J by 4 bases, and 20 bases separated the two germline ends. The CDR3 extends over 16 amino acids. Here the CDR3 DNA reads TGCGCCAGCAGCCCCGTAAGTGGCCAACCGGGAGAGACCCAGTACTTC. It specifies CASSPVSGQPGETQYF.

This chain uses TRBV27 with TRBJ2-6; D remains ambiguous. Germline values: CDR1 MNHEY, CDR2 SMNVEV (reference sequence). The CDR3 runs 15 residues. V was shortened by 5 bases and J by 0 bases, with 8 bases between the two germline ends. CDR3 amino acids: CASSITHSGANVLTF. The DNA for the CDR3 is TGTGCCAGCAGTATCACTCACTCTGGGGCCAACGTCCTGACTTTC.

The chain couples TRBV12-3 or TRBV12-4 to TRBJ2-1; no reliable D call. The CDR3 sequence is 11 residues long. Trimming cost V 2 bases and J 8 bases, with 4 bases left between them. CDR3 nucleotide sequence: TGTGCCAGCAGTTTAAGTTATGAGCAGTTCTTC. This sequence encodes CASSLSYEQFF.

This chain links TRBV5-5 with TRBJ2-5; TRBD1 might be the D (6 bases). The V end lost 0 bases, the J end lost 5 bases, and 11 bases lay between the germline ends. CDR3 length equals 14 residues. CDR1 and CDR2 (germline): SGHKS, YYEKEE (reference sequence). CDR3 residues: CASSLDRVEETQYF. The DNA of the CDR3 is TGTGCCAGCAGCTTGGACAGGGTCGAGGAGACCCAGTACTTC.

The V and J genes are TRBV20-1 and TRBJ1-2; D is undetermined. The V end lost 3 bases, the J end lost 14 bases, and 10 bases lay between the germline ends. This CDR3 has 9 residues. Per germline, CDR1 DFQATT and CDR2 SNEGSKA (reference sequence). The CDR3 DNA is TGCAGTGCTAGCCCTGAGGCGACCTTC. Its translation: CSASPEATF.

J is TRBJ1-1 and V is TRBV5-4, with a tentative D call TRBD1 (5 bases). Germline CDR1 SGHNT, CDR2 YYREEE (reference sequence). The CDR3 length is 14 residues. Between the trimmed V and J ends, which lost 4 bases and 4 bases, there was a span of 14 bases. The DNA for the CDR3 is TGTGCCAGCAGCCCCCCGGGGGGATCCACTGAAGCTTTCTTT. It codes for CASSPPGGSTEAFF.

The V and J genes are TRBV6-5 and TRBJ1-6; D is unresolved. The length of the CDR3 is 16 residues. CDR1 MNHEY and CDR2 SVGAGI come from the germline V gene. Trimming took off 4 bases at V and 10 bases at J, with 20 bases between the two ends. The CDR3 coding sequence is TGTGCCAGCAGTTCTTCCTCGGTCCGGGGTGAGTCACCCCTCCACTTT. It encodes CASSSSSVRGESPLHF.

The chain links TRBV7-3 to TRBJ2-7, with TRBD1 identical over 10 bases. The CDR3 totals 12 residues. CDR1 SGHTA and CDR2 FQGTGA come from the germline V gene. V gave up 5 bases and J gave up 7 bases; unmatched junction bases: 2. The CDR3 DNA reads as TGTGCCAGCAGCCGGACAGGGGGTGAGCAGTACTTC. Its protein product is CASSRTGGEQYF.

The chain is built from TRBV24-1 and TRBJ2-2, with D possibly matching TRBD1 (5 bases). This CDR3 contains 18 residues. V lost 1 base, J lost 1 base, and 15 bases lay in between. Germline V gene sequence: CDR1 KGHDR, CDR2 SFDVKD. In DNA form, the CDR3 reads TGTGCCACCAGTGATTTTGCTCCAGGGCCAATGAACACCGGGGAGCTGTTTTTT. It yields the protein CATSDFAPGPMNTGELFF.